One T cell receptor beta chain is described in this entry. Trimming removed 0 bases at V and 1 base at J, with 2 bases between. The CDR3 is 13 amino acids. Per germline, CDR1 SGDLS and CDR2 YYNGEE. The data were taken from a study of T cell changes during pregnancy in multiple sclerosis. Sequencing used immunoSEQ multiplex PCR; TCRdb keeps in-frame clones, though not all of them. The top ten clones hold about 4.3% of a sample with 25,000 to 40,000 clones, 91% of them seen once. This rearrangement joins TRBV9 to TRBJ1-3; D gene ambiguous. The sequence was collected from a female donor in good health, enrolled as a control in a pregnancy study. This specimen consisted of CD8+ T cells from peripheral blood mononuclear cells, obtained in the second trimester of pregnancy. CDR3 nucleotide sequence: TGTGCCAGCAGCGTAGCGTCTGGAAACACCATATATTTT. This sequence encodes CASSVASGNTIYF.